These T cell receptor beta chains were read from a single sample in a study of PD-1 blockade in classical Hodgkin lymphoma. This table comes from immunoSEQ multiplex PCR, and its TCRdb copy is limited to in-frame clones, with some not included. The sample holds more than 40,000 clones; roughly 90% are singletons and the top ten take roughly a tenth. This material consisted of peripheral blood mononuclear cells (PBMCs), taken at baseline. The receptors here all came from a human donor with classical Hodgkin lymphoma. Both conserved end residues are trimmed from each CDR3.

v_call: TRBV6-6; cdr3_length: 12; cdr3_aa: ASSYSGRKETQY
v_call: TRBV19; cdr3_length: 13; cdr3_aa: ASSPRTGINEKLF
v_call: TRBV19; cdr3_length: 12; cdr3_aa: ASTTSGSGDEQF
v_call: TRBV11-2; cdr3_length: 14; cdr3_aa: ASSLVRDSTSYEQY
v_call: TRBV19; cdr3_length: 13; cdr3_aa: ASTSAGGSNEKLF
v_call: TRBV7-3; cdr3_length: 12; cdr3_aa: ASSSTSDQETQY
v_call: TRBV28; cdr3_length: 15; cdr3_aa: ASSLFSPCSGANVLT
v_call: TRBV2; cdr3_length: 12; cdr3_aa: ASSRQGGNYGYT
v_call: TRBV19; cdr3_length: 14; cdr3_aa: ASSIHPIRKNYGYT
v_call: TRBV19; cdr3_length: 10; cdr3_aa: ASSLDGQVEY
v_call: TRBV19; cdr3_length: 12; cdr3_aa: ASRDRQGGYEQY
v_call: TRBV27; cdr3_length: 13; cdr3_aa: ASSPSTGGFQPQH
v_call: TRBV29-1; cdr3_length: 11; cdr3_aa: SVGDRGTYEQY
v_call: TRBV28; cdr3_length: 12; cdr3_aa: ASSLHGSSYEQY
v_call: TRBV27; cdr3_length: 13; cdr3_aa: ASRIAGRKPYEQY
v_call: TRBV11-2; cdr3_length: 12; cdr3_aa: ASSLEMGSGGYT
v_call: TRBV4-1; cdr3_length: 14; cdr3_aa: ASSQGTSGPYNEQF
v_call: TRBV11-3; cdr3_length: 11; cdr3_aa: ASSPDSSGRLF
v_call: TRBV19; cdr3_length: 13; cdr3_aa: ASSSRLAPPYEQY
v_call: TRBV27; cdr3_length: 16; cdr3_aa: ASSLHPTSGLNTGELF
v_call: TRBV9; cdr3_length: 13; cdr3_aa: ASSVAPRPTYEQY
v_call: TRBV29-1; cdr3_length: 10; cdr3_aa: SVATGSTEAF
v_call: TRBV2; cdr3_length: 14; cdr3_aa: ASSPVGRFSGNTIY
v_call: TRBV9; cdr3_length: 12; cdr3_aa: ASSGTGLIYGYT
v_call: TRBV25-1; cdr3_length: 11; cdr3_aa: ASSVFDNSPLH
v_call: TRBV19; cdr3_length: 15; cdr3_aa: ASAPGQATFSAGRQF
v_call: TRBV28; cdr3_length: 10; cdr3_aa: ASAETREKLF
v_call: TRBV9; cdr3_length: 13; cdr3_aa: ASSVGTSGSYEQY
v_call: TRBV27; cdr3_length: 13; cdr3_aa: ASSLLAGGVDTQY